The 9 T cell receptor beta chains given below trace back to one sample, sequenced in a study of blood T cell repertoires in COVID-19. The method was immunoSEQ multiplex PCR; TCRdb's version includes in-frame clones alone and lacks a portion of them. This table holds approximately 65,000 clones, about 91% found once. The sequencing sample was made of peripheral blood. The source of these receptors is a woman between 50 and 59 years old with active COVID-19.

The chain has TRBV10-2 and TRBJ1-1, with 8 positions matching TRBD1. The CDR3 runs to 12 residues. V dropped 4 bases and J dropped 13; count of bases not matched to a gene: 8. Per germline, CDR1 WSHSY and CDR2 SAAADI. The CDR3 loop reads CASSGELTGVFF. The CDR3 nucleotides are TGCGCCAGCAGTGGAGAGTTGACAGGGGTTTTCTTT.

The chain employs TRBV12-3 or TRBV12-4 and TRBJ2-7, with D perhaps TRBD1 (6 bases). The V end was cut by 6 bases, the J end by 2 bases, with 11 bases between. The CDR3 sequence is 13 residues long. The CDR3 nucleotides are TGTGCCAGCAGCACGGGACAAACCTACGAGCAGTACTTC. Protein: CASSTGQTYEQYF.

In its sample, this clone was seen a few times. This chain connects TRBV7-9 to TRBJ2-5, with a tentative D call TRBD2 (5 bases). Germline CDR1 reads SEHNR; CDR2 reads FQNEAQ (reference sequence). V lost 3 bases, J lost 4 bases, and 15 bases lay in between. CDR3 length equals 15 residues. The CDR3 nucleotides read TGTGCCAGCAGCTTGCCTAGCATGGGGAGAGAGACCCAGTACTTC. Amino acids: CASSLPSMGRETQYF.

This chain joins TRBV27 and TRBJ2-7, with 7 bases lining up with TRBD2. Germline loops: CDR1 MNHEY, CDR2 SMNVEV (reference sequence). CDR3 length equals 13 residues. Losses at the gene ends were 6 bases for V and 3 bases for J; bases not matched to a gene: 5. The chain's CDR3 is CASRLASGYEQYF. The CDR3 DNA is TGTGCCAGCAGGTTAGCTAGCGGCTACGAGCAGTACTTC.

The chain uses TRBV4-2 and TRBJ2-7; 12 bases align to TRBD2. With V trimmed by 4 bases and J by 3 bases, 7 bases remained unmatched. This CDR3 comprises 16 residues. CDR1 LGHNA and CDR2 YNFKEQ come from the germline V gene. Written as DNA, the CDR3 is TGTGCCAGCAGCCGGGAGACTAGCGGGAGTTTCTACGAGCAGTACTTC. Its protein product is CASSRETSGSFYEQYF.

V usage is TRBV2 and J usage is TRBJ2-7; D is unresolved. From germline, CDR1 is SNHLY and CDR2 FYNNEI. Trimming cost V 6 bases and J 2 bases, with 8 bases left between them. This CDR3 comprises 12 residues. CDR3 protein: CASRELTYEQYF. DNA for the CDR3: TGTGCCAGCAGAGAGCTGACCTACGAGCAGTACTTC. Full variable domain (rest looked up from reference TRBV2 and TRBJ2-7): EPEVTQTPSHQVTQMGQEVILRCVPISNHLYFYWYRQILGQKVEFLVSFYNNEISEKSEIFDDQFSVERPDGSNFTLKIRSTKLEDSAMYFCASRELTYEQYFGPGTRLTVT.

The V call is TRBV5-4, the J call TRBJ1-4; 7 nucleotides agree with TRBD1. V shed 5 bases and J 5 bases; nucleotides not matched to a gene: 6. Germline V gene lookup returns CDR1 SGHNT and CDR2 YYREEE (reference sequence). The CDR3 has 14 amino acids. DNA of the CDR3: TGTGCCAGCAGTCCGACAGGGAACAATGAAAAACTGTTTTTT. Encoded protein: CASSPTGNNEKLFF.

CDR3 coding DNA: TGTGCCAGCAGCCCGACCGGGACAGTGAACACCGGGGAGCTGTTTTTT. Encoded protein: CASSPTGTVNTGELFF. V is TRBV3-1 (or the pseudogene TRBV3-2) and J is TRBJ2-2; 7 bases map to TRBD1. Losses at the gene ends were 4 bases for V and 1 base for J; bases not matched to a gene: 6. CDR1 and CDR2 (germline): LGHDT, YNNKEL (reference sequence). This CDR3 contains 16 residues.

The chain couples TRBV28 to TRBJ2-1; TRBD2 aligns across 8 bases. The V segment lost 1 base and the J segment 1 base; nucleotides outside the gene matches: 6. Germline V CDR1 and CDR2: MDHEN, SYDVKM. The CDR3 is 17 residues long. CDR3 in DNA: TGTGCCAGCAGTTTATCCGGACTAGCTGTTTCCTACAATGAGCAGTTCTTC. Amino acid sequence: CASSLSGLAVSYNEQFF.